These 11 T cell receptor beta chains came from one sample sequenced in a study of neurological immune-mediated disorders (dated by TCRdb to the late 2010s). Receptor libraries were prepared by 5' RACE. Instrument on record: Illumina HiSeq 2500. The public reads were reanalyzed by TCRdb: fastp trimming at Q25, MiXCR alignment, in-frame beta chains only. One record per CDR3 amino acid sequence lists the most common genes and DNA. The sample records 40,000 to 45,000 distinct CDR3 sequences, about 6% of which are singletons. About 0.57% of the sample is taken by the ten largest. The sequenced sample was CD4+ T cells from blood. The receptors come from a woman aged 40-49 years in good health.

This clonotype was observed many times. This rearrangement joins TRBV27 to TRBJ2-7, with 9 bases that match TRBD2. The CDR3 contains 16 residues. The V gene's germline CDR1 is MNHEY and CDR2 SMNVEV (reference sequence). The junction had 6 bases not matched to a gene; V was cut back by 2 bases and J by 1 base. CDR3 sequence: CASSLARGGGSYEQYF. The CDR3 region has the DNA TGTGCCAGCAGTTTAGCCCGCGGGGGGGGGTCCTACGAGCAGTACTTC.

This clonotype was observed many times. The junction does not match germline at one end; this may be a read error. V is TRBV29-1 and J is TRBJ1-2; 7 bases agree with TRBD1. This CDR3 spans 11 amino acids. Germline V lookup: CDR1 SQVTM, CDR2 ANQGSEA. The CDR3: CSASGDSSAHF. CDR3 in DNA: TGCAGCGCCAGTGGGGACAGTTCTGCCCACTTC.

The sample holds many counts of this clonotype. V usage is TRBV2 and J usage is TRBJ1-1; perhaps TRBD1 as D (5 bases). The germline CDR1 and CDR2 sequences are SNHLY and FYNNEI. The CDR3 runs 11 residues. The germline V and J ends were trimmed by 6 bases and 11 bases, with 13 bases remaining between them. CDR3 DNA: TGTGCCAGCAGGACCCGGGACGATGCTTTCTTT. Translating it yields CASRTRDDAFF.

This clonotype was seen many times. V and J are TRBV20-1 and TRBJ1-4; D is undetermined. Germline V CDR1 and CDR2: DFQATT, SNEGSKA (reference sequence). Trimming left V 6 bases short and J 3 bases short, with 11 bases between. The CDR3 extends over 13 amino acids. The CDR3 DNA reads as TGCAGTGCCCGGGAGATTCCTAATGAAAAACTGTTTTTT. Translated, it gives CSAREIPNEKLFF.

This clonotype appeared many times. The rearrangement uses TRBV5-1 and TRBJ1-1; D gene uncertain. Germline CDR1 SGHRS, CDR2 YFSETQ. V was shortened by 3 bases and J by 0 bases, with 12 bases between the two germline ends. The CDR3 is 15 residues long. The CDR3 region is CASSWTGQMNTEAFF. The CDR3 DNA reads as TGCGCCAGCAGCTGGACCGGGCAGATGAACACTGAAGCTTTCTTT.

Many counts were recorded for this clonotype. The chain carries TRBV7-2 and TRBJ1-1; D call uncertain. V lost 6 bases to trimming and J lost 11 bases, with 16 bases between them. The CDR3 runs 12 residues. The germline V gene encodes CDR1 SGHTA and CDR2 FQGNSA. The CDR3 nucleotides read TGTGCCAGCAGTCGAGAGGTGGGAGGGGCTTTCTTT. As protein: CASSREVGGAFF.

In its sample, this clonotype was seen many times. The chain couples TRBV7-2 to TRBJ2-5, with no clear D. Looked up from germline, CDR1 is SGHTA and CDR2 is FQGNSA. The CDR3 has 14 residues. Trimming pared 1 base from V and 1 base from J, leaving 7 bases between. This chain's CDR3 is CASSLGGRQETQYF. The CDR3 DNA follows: TGTGCCAGCAGCTTAGGAGGTCGCCAAGAGACCCAGTACTTC.

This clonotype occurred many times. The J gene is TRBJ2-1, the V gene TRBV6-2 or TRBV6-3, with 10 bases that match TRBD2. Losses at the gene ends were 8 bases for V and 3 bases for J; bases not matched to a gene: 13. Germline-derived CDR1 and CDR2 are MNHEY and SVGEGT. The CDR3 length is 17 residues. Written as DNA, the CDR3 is TGTGCCAGCTCCCCCCTCCCTTCTAGCGGGAGCTACAATGAGCAGTTCTTC. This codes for CASSPLPSSGSYNEQFF.

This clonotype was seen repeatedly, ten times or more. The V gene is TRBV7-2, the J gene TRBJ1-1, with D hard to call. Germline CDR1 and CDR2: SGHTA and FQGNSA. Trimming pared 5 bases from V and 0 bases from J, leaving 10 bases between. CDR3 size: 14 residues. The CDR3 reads CASSAQQMNTEAFF. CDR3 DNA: TGTGCCAGCAGCGCCCAACAGATGAACACTGAAGCTTTCTTT.

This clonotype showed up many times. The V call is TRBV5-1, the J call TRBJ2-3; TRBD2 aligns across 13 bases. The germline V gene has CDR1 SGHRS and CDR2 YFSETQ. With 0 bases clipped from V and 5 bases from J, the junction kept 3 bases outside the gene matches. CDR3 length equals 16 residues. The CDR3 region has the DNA TGCGCCAGCAGCTTGGAAGGACTAGCGGGAGTAGATACGCAGTATTTT. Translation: CASSLEGLAGVDTQYF.

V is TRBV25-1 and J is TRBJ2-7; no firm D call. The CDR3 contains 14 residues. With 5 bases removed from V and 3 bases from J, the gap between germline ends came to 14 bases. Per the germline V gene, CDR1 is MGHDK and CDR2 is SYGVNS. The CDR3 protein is CASSPLGPHYEQYF. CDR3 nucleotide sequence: TGTGCCAGCAGTCCCCTTGGCCCCCACTACGAGCAGTACTTC.